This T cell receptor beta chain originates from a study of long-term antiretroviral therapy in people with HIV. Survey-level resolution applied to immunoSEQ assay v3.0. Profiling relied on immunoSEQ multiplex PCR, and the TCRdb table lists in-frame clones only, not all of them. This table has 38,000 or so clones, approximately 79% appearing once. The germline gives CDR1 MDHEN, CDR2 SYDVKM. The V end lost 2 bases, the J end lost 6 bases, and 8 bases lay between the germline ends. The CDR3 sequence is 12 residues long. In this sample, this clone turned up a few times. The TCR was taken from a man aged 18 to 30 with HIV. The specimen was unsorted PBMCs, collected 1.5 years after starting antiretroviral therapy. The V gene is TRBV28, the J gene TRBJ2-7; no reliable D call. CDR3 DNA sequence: TGTGCCAGCAGTTTAGCGATTGGCGAGCAGTACTTC. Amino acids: CASSLAIGEQYF.